The 14 T cell receptor beta chains below were found in one sample sequenced in a study of T cell responses to AZD1222 COVID-19 vaccine. Assay used: immunoSEQ multiplex PCR; TCRdb lists only in-frame clones, some missing. The sample has under 95,000 clones; roughly 85% are singletons. Sequenced here: peripheral blood, sampled 28 days after the second AZD1222 dose. Source of these receptors: an adult who received the AZD1222 COVID-19 vaccine.

The chain links TRBV29-1 to TRBJ2-7; a weak D match, TRBD1 (6 bases). The CDR3 has 13 amino acids. V gave up 2 bases and J gave up 5 bases, with 13 bases separating them. The germline CDR1 and CDR2 sequences are SQVTM and ANQGSEA. In DNA, the CDR3 is TGCAGCGTTGAACAGAAGGGGGTCGACGAGCAGTACTTC. Amino acids: CSVEQKGVDEQYF.

Here the CDR3 reads CATSTALVNEQFF. CDR3 DNA sequence: TGTGCCACCAGCACCGCCCTAGTCAATGAGCAGTTCTTC. This sequence joins TRBV15 and TRBJ2-1; D gene unclear. The V end was cut by 4 bases, the J end by 6 bases, with 10 bases between. Germline CDR1 is LNHNV and CDR2 is YYDKDF (reference sequence). The CDR3 consists of 13 residues.

The V gene is TRBV28, the J gene TRBJ2-7, with no clear D. The CDR3 consists of 14 residues. Germline V gene sequence: CDR1 MDHEN, CDR2 SYDVKM. The germline V and J ends were trimmed by 4 bases and 3 bases, with 13 bases remaining between them. CDR3 protein: CASSSREIFYEQYF. The CDR3 DNA reads as TGTGCCAGCAGTTCCCGCGAGATCTTCTACGAGCAGTACTTC. Full variable domain (remainder filled in from reference TRBV28 and TRBJ2-7): DVKVTQSSRYLVKRTGEKVFLECVQDMDHENMFWYRQDPGLGLRLIYFSYDVKMKEKGDIPEGYSVSREKKERFSLILESASTNQTSMYLCASSSREIFYEQYFGPGTRLTVT.

The chain couples TRBV7-9 to TRBJ1-1; 8 positions match TRBD1. The V gene end was trimmed by 0 bases and the J gene end by 0 bases; junction bases not matched to a gene: 6. This CDR3 has 17 amino acids. Looked up from germline, CDR1 is SEHNR and CDR2 is FQNEAQ (reference sequence). Here the CDR3 DNA reads TGTGCCAGCAGCTTAGCGTCTGGGACAGGTATGAACACTGAAGCTTTCTTT. Amino acid sequence: CASSLASGTGMNTEAFF.

The table lists this clone with a count of one. The chain recombines TRBV18 with TRBJ1-1; D ambiguous. CDR3 size: 17 residues. CDR1 and CDR2 from the germline V gene are KGHSH and LQKENI. Trimming stripped 8 bases from V and 3 bases from J, with 25 bases between. The CDR3 bases are TGTGCCAGCACCGAAAACCAGCGGGCCCAAAGGGACACTGAAGCTTTCTTT. Translation: CASTENQRAQRDTEAFF.

The V gene is TRBV20-1, the J gene TRBJ2-1; perhaps TRBD2 as D (5 bases). Germline V gene lookup returns CDR1 DFQATT and CDR2 SNEGSKA (reference sequence). Trimming pared 3 bases from V and 3 bases from J, leaving 15 bases between. The CDR3 has 15 amino acids. CDR3 in DNA: TGCAGTGCTAGTCTAAACGGGGTTGTCTACAATGAGCAGTTCTTC. Translating gives CSASLNGVVYNEQFF.

The gene calls are TRBV7-9 and TRBJ2-5, with D possibly being TRBD1 or TRBD2 (7 bases each). CDR1 is SEHNR and CDR2 is FQNEAQ in the germline V gene (reference sequence). Trimming removed 5 bases at V and 1 base at J, with 17 bases between. The CDR3 extends over 16 amino acids. Here the CDR3 reads CASSRGWEGAQETQYF. DNA for the CDR3: TGTGCCAGCAGCCGTGGGTGGGAGGGGGCCCAAGAGACCCAGTACTTC.

The chain has TRBV3-1 (or the pseudogene TRBV3-2) and TRBJ2-2, with D tentatively TRBD1 (5 bases). This CDR3 has 13 residues. Germline CDR1 LGHDT, CDR2 YNNKEL (reference sequence). The V gene lost 7 bases and the J gene lost 3 bases, with 9 bases spanning the gap. The CDR3 DNA sequence: TGTGCCAGCAAAGAGACAGACACCGGGGAGCTGTTTTTT. Translating gives CASKETDTGELFF.

This clone was seen a single time. The J gene is TRBJ2-1, the V gene TRBV24-1; 12 bases line up with TRBD2. The V gene end was trimmed by 4 bases and the J gene end by 6 bases; junction bases not matched to a gene: 6. Germline loops: CDR1 KGHDR, CDR2 SFDVKD. CDR3 length: 16 amino acids. CDR3 DNA sequence: TGTGCCACCAGTGAGTCTAGCGGGGGGGCTTTCAATGAGCAGTTCTTC. This translates into CATSESSGGAFNEQFF.

The chain joins TRBV4-2 to TRBJ1-5, with 7 bases lining up with TRBD1. CDR3 length: 16 residues. Trimming cost V 4 bases and J 2 bases; bases outside gene matches: 8. From germline, CDR1 is LGHNA and CDR2 YNFKEQ. The CDR3 coding sequence is TGTGCCAGCAGCCGCGGACAGGATCTGGGCAATCAGCCCCAGCATTTT. This encodes CASSRGQDLGNQPQHF.

V usage is TRBV3-1 (or the pseudogene TRBV3-2) and J usage is TRBJ1-1; D might be TRBD1 (5 bases). Trimming took off 0 bases at V and 4 bases at J, with 12 bases between the two ends. The CDR3 totals 15 residues. In germline, CDR1 is LGHDT, CDR2 YNNKEL (reference sequence). This chain's CDR3 is CASSQDPRASTEAFF. CDR3 DNA: TGTGCCAGCAGCCAAGATCCCAGGGCGAGCACTGAAGCTTTCTTT.

The V call is TRBV27, the J call TRBJ1-5; D ambiguous. This CDR3 spans 13 amino acids. Trimming cost V 5 bases and J 0 bases, with 5 bases left between them. Germline assignment: CDR1 MNHEY and CDR2 SMNVEV (reference sequence). DNA for the CDR3: TGTGCCAGCAGTGTGAATAGCAATCAGCCCCAGCATTTT. Encoded protein: CASSVNSNQPQHF.

This clone turned up a few times. This chain uses TRBV19 with TRBJ1-4; 7 bases map to TRBD1. Germline CDR1 LNHDA, CDR2 SQIVND (reference sequence). V gave up 5 bases and J gave up 5 bases; unmatched junction bases: 8. The CDR3 extends over 15 amino acids. The CDR3 bases are TGTGCCAGTAGTTTTGGTGACAGGGCGAATGAAAAACTGTTTTTT. Its translation is CASSFGDRANEKLFF.

The rearrangement uses TRBV28 and TRBJ2-1, with TRBD1 identical over 7 bases. This CDR3 is 15 amino acids long. In germline, CDR1 is MDHEN, CDR2 SYDVKM. V trimming: 1 base; J trimming: 4 bases; junction bases outside the gene matches: 4. The CDR3 nucleotides read TGTGCCAGCAGTTTATACAACAGGGGTTACAATGAGCAGTTCTTC. Protein product: CASSLYNRGYNEQFF.